The rows below give T cell receptor beta chains drawn from one sample of a study of response to subunit inactivated influenza vaccine. TCRdb processed the RT-PCR reads anew with MiXCR; each CDR3 protein has one entry. This table holds about 500,000 distinct CDR3 sequences, 16% found once. The sequences come from CD4+ T cells sorted from PBMCs, collected 23 months after vaccination. Receptors were obtained from a man aged 50 to 69 who received an inactivated influenza vaccine. Both conserved end residues are part of each CDR3. The order of the fields is V gene, J gene, clone size, D gene, CDR3 protein, CDR3 DNA. The D gene is left open where the match is weak. Clone size is stated in some rows and not others, as once, few, many or a class when expanded.

TRBV5-1,TRBJ1-4,many,NA,CASSLTGPNEKLFF,TGCGCCAGCAGCTTGACAGGACCTAATGAAAAACTGTTTTTT
TRBV10-3,TRBJ2-7,few,TRBD1,CAIGTGVGEQYF,TGTGCCATCGGGACAGGGGTAGGCGAGCAGTACTTC
TRBV2,TRBJ2-7,NA,NA,CASSASASTYEQYF,TGTGCCAGCAGTGCCTCTGCTAGTACCTACGAGCAGTACTTC
TRBV7-9,TRBJ2-5,NA,TRBD2,CASSPRTRVETQYF,TGTGCCAGCAGCCCGAGGACTAGGGTAGAGACCCAGTACTTC
TRBV7-3,TRBJ2-2,many,TRBD2,CASSLSGGNTGELFF,TGTGCCAGCAGCTTATCGGGAGGGAACACCGGGGAGCTGTTTTTT
TRBV7-2,TRBJ2-1,few,NA,CASSLPSLNEQFF,TGTGCCAGCAGCTTACCTAGTTTGAATGAGCAGTTCTTC
TRBV18,TRBJ2-7,NA,NA,CASSPTGPIEEQYF,TGTGCCAGCTCACCCACAGGACCGATTGAAGAGCAGTACTTC
TRBV5-1,TRBJ2-5,NA,NA,CASSLGPTMQETQYF,TGCGCCAGCAGCTTGGGACCCACCATGCAAGAGACCCAGTACTTC
TRBV20-1,TRBJ1-6,NA,TRBD1,CSARARTGGNSPLHF,TGCAGTGCTAGAGCGAGGACAGGGGGAAATTCACCCCTCCACTTT
TRBV4-2,TRBJ1-2,NA,NA,CASSQEQVNYGYTF,TGTGCCAGCAGCCAGGAGCAAGTTAACTATGGCTACACCTTC
TRBV30,TRBJ1-2,many,TRBD1,CAWSQGGGRAYGYTF,TGTGCCTGGAGCCAGGGGGGCGGCAGAGCCTATGGCTACACCTTC
TRBV15,TRBJ2-7,NA,TRBD1,CATSRVSRDSEQYF,TGTGCCACCAGCAGAGTTAGCCGGGACAGCGAGCAGTACTTC
TRBV10-3,TRBJ1-5,NA,NA,CAISEIRRPQHF,TGTGCCATCAGCGAAATCAGGCGTCCCCAGCATTTT
TRBV5-5,TRBJ2-7,NA,TRBD1,CASSPIPGQGYEQYF,TGTGCCAGCAGTCCAATTCCGGGACAGGGATATGAGCAGTACTTC
TRBV7-2,TRBJ1-1,few,NA,CASSSPGQNTEAFF,TGTGCCAGCAGCTCGCCCGGACAGAACACTGAAGCTTTCTTT
TRBV12-3/TRBV12-4,TRBJ1-1,few,NA,CASSHWDGEAFF,TGTGCCAGCAGCCACTGGGACGGTGAAGCTTTCTTT
TRBV7-3,TRBJ2-1,NA,TRBD2,CASSLGGLAGEGQFF,TGTGCCAGCAGCTTAGGGGGACTAGCGGGAGAGGGACAGTTCTTC
TRBV7-6,TRBJ2-5,NA,NA,CASSLGPAVGQGTQYF,TGTGCCAGCAGCTTAGGCCCGGCGGTAGGCCAAGGTACCCAGTACTTC
TRBV7-2,TRBJ1-6,NA,NA,CASSRSWGGNSPLHF,TGTGCCAGCAGCCGCAGCTGGGGAGGGAATTCACCCCTCCACTTT
TRBV14,TRBJ2-1,NA,TRBD1,CASSQNLGTGEQFF,TGTGCCAGCAGCCAAAACCTTGGGACAGGTGAGCAGTTCTTC